These 15 T cell receptor beta chains were all obtained from the same sample, sequenced in a study of cytomegalovirus exposure and HLA in healthy donors. The PCR employed 60 Vbeta primers together with 13 Jbeta primers. Profiled with immunoSEQ multiplex PCR; TCRdb holds only in-frame clones, not every one. The sample lists about 98,000 clones, about 81% seen once, with roughly 1.5% in the top ten. Sequencing was carried out using PBMCs. These receptors all stem from a man between 35 and 55 years old in good health and CMV-seronegative.

This rearrangement joins TRBV18 to TRBJ1-5; 9 bases align to TRBD1. CDR1 is KGHSH and CDR2 is LQKENI in the germline V gene. Losses at the gene ends were 3 bases for V and 2 bases for J; bases not matched to a gene: 2. The CDR3 is 15 residues long. The CDR3 DNA sequence: TGTGCCAGCTCACCCCGGACAGGGGGCAATCAGCCCCAGCATTTT. As protein: CASSPRTGGNQPQHF.

The chain combines TRBV2 with TRBJ2-5; D is unclear. This CDR3 has 13 residues. V was trimmed by 4 bases and J by 5 bases, leaving 11 bases between them. Germline CDR1 is SNHLY and CDR2 is FYNNEI. This CDR3 reads CASSAPSRETQYF. CDR3 DNA: TGTGCCAGCAGTGCCCCTTCGAGGGAGACCCAGTACTTC.

This sequence joins TRBV18 and TRBJ2-3; 7 bases map to TRBD2. Trimming took 2 bases from V and 2 from J; bases not matched to a gene: 10. The CDR3 is 17 residues long. From germline, CDR1 is KGHSH and CDR2 LQKENI. The CDR3 loop is CASSPLARGGFTDTQYF. The DNA of the CDR3 is TGTGCCAGCTCACCATTGGCCCGCGGGGGATTCACAGATACGCAGTATTTT.

CDR3 DNA sequence: TGCGCCAGCAAGGGGGGGGATAATTCACCCCTCCACTTT. Protein sequence: CASKGGDNSPLHF. This sequence joins TRBV5-1 and TRBJ1-6; tentatively, D is TRBD1 (6 bases). The length of the CDR3 is 13 residues. V was cut by 6 bases and J by 5 bases, with 9 bases left in between. The germline CDR1 and CDR2 sequences are SGHRS and YFSETQ.

The rearrangement links TRBV18 to TRBJ1-6; 7 bases map to TRBD1. The germline CDR1 and CDR2 sequences are KGHSH and LQKENI. V lost 0 bases to trimming and J lost 10 bases; unmatched junction nucleotides: 3. This CDR3 is built from 14 residues. The CDR3 nucleotides are TGTGCCAGCTCACCACCAGGGGGCAAATCACCCCTCCACTTT. Its translation is CASSPPGGKSPLHF. The full variable domain, completed using reference TRBV18 and TRBJ1-6, is NAGVMQNPRHLVRRRGQEARLRCSPMKGHSHVYWYRQLPEEGLKFMVYLQKENIIDESGMPKERFSAEFPKEGPSILRIQQVVRGDSAAYFCASSPPGGKSPLHFGNGTRLTVT.

This rearrangement joins TRBV19 to TRBJ1-5; TRBD1 might be the D (6 bases). The CDR3 has 17 amino acids. Trimming shortened V by 4 bases and J by 0 bases, and 16 bases separated the two germline ends. Germline assignment: CDR1 LNHDA and CDR2 SQIVND (reference sequence). The CDR3 region is CASSTGTPSNSNQPQHF. The CDR3 DNA reads TGTGCCAGTAGTACCGGGACACCAAGTAATAGCAATCAGCCCCAGCATTTT. Full variable domain (remainder filled in from reference TRBV19 and TRBJ1-5): DGGITQSPKYLFRKEGQNVTLSCEQNLNHDAMYWYRQDPGQGLRLIYYSQIVNDFQKGDIAEGYSVSREKKESFPLTVTSAQKNPTAFYLCASSTGTPSNSNQPQHFGDGTRLSIL.

The chain uses TRBV25-1 and TRBJ2-1; 9 bases map to TRBD1. Germline V gene lookup returns CDR1 MGHDK and CDR2 SYGVNS. The CDR3 extends over 14 amino acids. The V and J ends lost 8 bases and 3 bases, in that order; junction bases with no gene match: 5. The CDR3: CASRTGGDYNEQFF. The CDR3 DNA follows: TGTGCCAGCCGAACAGGGGGCGACTACAATGAGCAGTTCTTC. Drawing the rest from reference TRBV25-1 and TRBJ2-1, the complete variable domain is EADIYQTPRYLVIGTGKKITLECSQTMGHDKMYWYQQDPGMELHLIHYSYGVNSTEKGDLSSESTVSRIRTEHFPLTLESARPSHTSQYLCASRTGGDYNEQFFGPGTRLTVL.

Only a few counts were recorded for this clone. This rearrangement joins TRBV19 to TRBJ1-1; D unresolved. Germline CDR1 LNHDA, CDR2 SQIVND (reference sequence). This CDR3 spans 12 amino acids. Deletions cut 4 bases from V and 1 base from J, with 4 bases between. The CDR3 bases are TGTGCCAGTAGTACCGGGAACACTGAAGCTTTCTTT. Its protein is CASSTGNTEAFF.

V is TRBV19 and J is TRBJ1-4; no clear D gene. The CDR3 loop spans 9 amino acids. CDR1 is LNHDA, CDR2 SQIVND, per germline (reference sequence). The DNA of the CDR3 is TGTGGAGGTTGCGGAAAACTGTTTTTT. The encoded protein is CGGCGKLFF.

The chain uses TRBV6-5 and TRBJ1-2; unclear D gene. Trimming left V 9 bases short and J 4 bases short, with 21 bases between. The germline gives CDR1 MNHEY, CDR2 SVGAGI. This CDR3 contains 15 residues. CDR3 in amino acids: CASGVYPALSYGYTF. CDR3 bases: TGTGCCAGTGGAGTGTATCCGGCCTTAAGCTATGGCTACACCTTC.

The V gene is TRBV4-1, the J gene TRBJ1-1; D possibly corresponds to TRBD1 (6 bases). Per germline, CDR1 MGHRA and CDR2 YSYEKL. V was trimmed by 5 bases and J by 0 bases, leaving 13 bases between them. The CDR3 loop spans 15 amino acids. The CDR3 here is CASSGRGGLNTEAFF. CDR3 nucleotides: TGCGCCAGCAGCGGGAGGGGGGGATTGAACACTGAAGCTTTCTTT.

This clone was picked up one time. The V and J genes are TRBV6-5 and TRBJ1-6, with TRBD1 matching over 8 bases. This CDR3 is 14 amino acids long. Germline assignment: CDR1 MNHEY and CDR2 SVGAGI. J gave up 9 bases and V 6 bases, and 7 bases lay outside the gene matches. The CDR3 loop reads CASSFGTGASPLHF. CDR3 nucleotides: TGTGCCAGCAGCTTCGGGACAGGCGCTTCACCCCTCCACTTT.

V and J are TRBV7-2 and TRBJ1-5, with TRBD1 as a possible D gene (5 bases). Germline-derived CDR1 and CDR2 are SGHTA and FQGNSA. The CDR3 covers 15 residues. V lost 4 bases and J lost 0, with 10 bases in between. This CDR3 reads CASSSRVFSNQPQHF. In nucleotides, the CDR3 is TGTGCCAGCAGCTCCAGGGTTTTTAGCAATCAGCCCCAGCATTTT.

This chain links TRBV4-3 with TRBJ2-7; D not resolved. CDR1 and CDR2 (germline): LGHNA, YSLEER. Trimming took off 0 bases at V and 2 bases at J, with 11 bases between the two ends. The CDR3 is made up of 15 amino acids. The CDR3 spells CASSQDRGSPYEQYF. Written as DNA, the CDR3 is TGCGCCAGCAGCCAAGATCGAGGTTCCCCCTACGAGCAGTACTTC.

The chain is built from TRBV27 and TRBJ2-7; D ambiguous. The CDR3 loop spans 16 amino acids. Trimming removed 5 bases at V and 3 bases at J, with 20 bases between. From germline, CDR1 is MNHEY and CDR2 SMNVEV (reference sequence). The CDR3 spells CASSPKHPLSGYEQYF. CDR3 nucleotides: TGTGCCAGCAGTCCAAAACATCCATTATCGGGCTACGAGCAGTACTTC.